The rows below give T cell receptor beta chains drawn from one sample of a study of T cells in Graves' hyperthyroidism and ophthalmopathy. TCRdb passed the multiplex PCR reads through MiXCR, listing each CDR3 protein once. The repertoire holds 250,000 to 400,000 distinct CDR3 sequences, with about 13% as singletons. Sequencing was carried out using blood. The receptors originated from a woman aged 40 to 50 with Graves' ophthalmopathy. CDR3s include the opening cysteine and the closing phenylalanine or tryptophan. The D gene is left open where the match is weak. Rows may omit the clone size; those that give it use once, few, many or a size class.

CDR3aa	CDR3nt	v_gene	d_gene	j_gene	abundance
CATSDREVSDTQYF	TGTGCCACCAGCGACAGGGAAGTGTCAGATACGCAGTATTTT	TRBV15	TRBD1	TRBJ2-3	many
CASSFYGVSQPQHF	TGTGCCAGCAGTTTCTACGGGGTTTCTCAGCCCCAGCATTTT	TRBV28	NA	TRBJ1-5	many
CASSLWGASKNIQYF	TGTGCCAGCAGTTTGTGGGGGGCATCCAAAAACATTCAGTACTTC	TRBV28	NA	TRBJ2-4	NA
CASTFAWGNEQFF	TGTGCCAGCACCTTCGCTTGGGGGAATGAGCAGTTCTTC	TRBV6-1	NA	TRBJ2-1	many
CSAGTPNSPLHF	TGCAGTGCCGGGACACCCAATTCACCCCTCCACTTT	TRBV20-1	NA	TRBJ1-6	many
CSARGAPGQASYEQYF	TGCAGTGCTAGGGGGGCACCGGGACAGGCGTCCTACGAGCAGTACTTC	TRBV20-1	TRBD1	TRBJ2-7	NA
CASKDNTGELFF	TGTGCCTCGAAGGACAACACCGGGGAGCTGTTTTTT	TRBV2	NA	TRBJ2-2	many
CASSMTGGTETQYF	TGTGCCAGCAGTATGACAGGGGGCACGGAGACCCAGTACTTC	TRBV6-1	TRBD1	TRBJ2-5	many
CSAPGGLAGGPSEQYF	TGCAGTGCGCCGGGGGGACTAGCGGGAGGGCCTTCCGAGCAGTACTTC	TRBV20-1	TRBD2	TRBJ2-7	few
CAGTPGQHDYEQYF	TGTGCCGGGACGCCGGGACAGCACGACTACGAGCAGTACTTC	TRBV30	TRBD1	TRBJ2-7	NA
CASGLVQYTPRPYNSPLHF	TGTGCTAGTGGTTTGGTACAATATACCCCCCGTCCTTATAATTCACCCCTCCACTTT	TRBV12-5	NA	TRBJ1-6	few
CASSLTASTYSNQPQHF	TGTGCCAGCAGTTTGACAGCATCTACTTATAGCAATCAGCCCCAGCATTTT	TRBV2	NA	TRBJ1-5	many
CSVETRGGVLDEQYF	TGCAGCGTTGAAACGCGGGGGGGTGTTCTCGACGAGCAGTACTTC	TRBV29-1	TRBD2	TRBJ2-7	NA
CASSQEEGAGGPEDHTQYF	TGCGCCAGCAGCCAAGAAGAGGGGGCGGGAGGGCCAGAAGATCATACGCAGTATTTT	TRBV4-1	TRBD2	TRBJ2-3	NA
CASSTPRRTANTEAFF	TGTGCCAGCAGTACCCCCAGAAGGACAGCCAACACTGAAGCTTTCTTT	TRBV28	NA	TRBJ1-1	NA
CSTTQGAETQYF	TGCAGCACAACACAGGGGGCAGAGACCCAGTACTTC	TRBV29-1	TRBD1	TRBJ2-5	NA
CASSQEGGGPTGELFF	TGTGCCAGCAGCCAAGAGGGTGGAGGACCCACCGGGGAGCTGTTTTTT	TRBV3-1	NA	TRBJ2-2	few
CASSLGLGTVLSVQFF	TGCGCCAGCAGCTTGGGCTTAGGGACCGTTCTGAGTGTGCAGTTCTTC	TRBV5-1	NA	TRBJ2-1	NA
CASSLGLAGNYGYTF	TGTGCCAGCAGCTTAGGTCTGGCTGGAAACTATGGCTACACCTTC	TRBV7-9	NA	TRBJ1-2	many
CASSEEETQYF	TGCGCCAGCAGTGAGGAAGAGACCCAGTACTTC	TRBV2	NA	TRBJ2-5	many
CASSLGADYEQYF	TGTGCCAGCAGCTTGGGCGCAGACTACGAGCAGTACTTC	TRBV5-8	NA	TRBJ2-7	few
CASNPGANQETQYF	TGTGCCAGCAACCCCGGGGCGAACCAAGAGACCCAGTACTTC	TRBV7-9	NA	TRBJ2-5	many
CASSLPGQGGYEQYF	TGTGCCAGCAGTTTACCGGGACAGGGGGGCTACGAGCAGTACTTC	TRBV28	TRBD1	TRBJ2-7	many
CASSYSTLADTQYF	TGTGCCAGCAGCTACAGCACGCTGGCAGATACGCAGTATTTT	TRBV11-2	NA	TRBJ2-3	many
CSAPPGHNYEQYF	TGCAGTGCCCCCCCGGGACACAACTACGAGCAGTACTTC	TRBV20-1	NA	TRBJ2-7	few
CASSLSVGELFF	TGTGCCAGCAGTTTATCGGTCGGGGAGCTGTTTTTT	TRBV28	NA	TRBJ2-2	few
CASSYGQLSIYGYTF	TGTGCCAGCAGTTACGGGCAGCTATCTATCTATGGCTACACCTTC	TRBV12-3/TRBV12-4	NA	TRBJ1-2	few
CSGSSGDGETQYF	TGCAGTGGAAGTTCGGGAGATGGAGAGACCCAGTACTTC	TRBV20-1	NA	TRBJ2-5	many
CASSLGQLSNQPQHF	TGTGCCAGCAGCTTAGGACAGCTTAGCAATCAGCCCCAGCATTTT	TRBV7-2	NA	TRBJ1-5	many
CASSVDRGVSYEQYF	TGTGCCAGCAGCGTGGACAGGGGGGTTTCCTACGAGCAGTACTTC	TRBV2	TRBD1	TRBJ2-7	many
CSARDLLGYEKLFF	TGCAGTGCTAGAGATCTCCTTGGGTATGAAAAACTGTTTTTT	TRBV20-1	NA	TRBJ1-4	many
CASSLNRGNFPLHF	TGTGCCAGCAGTTTGAACAGGGGGAACTTCCCCCTCCACTTT	TRBV12-3/TRBV12-4	TRBD1	TRBJ1-6	few
CASSLVRAAEAFF	TGTGCCAGCAGCTTGGTTCGGGCAGCTGAAGCTTTCTTT	TRBV5-6	NA	TRBJ1-1	few
CASSLEEGSYGYTF	TGTGCCAGCAGCTTAGAAGAGGGGAGCTATGGCTACACCTTC	TRBV7-2	NA	TRBJ1-2	many
CASSPGTGETEAFF	TGCGCCAGCAGCCCCGGGACAGGGGAGACTGAAGCTTTCTTT	TRBV5-1	TRBD1	TRBJ1-1	many
CASRPQGSYLMKQYF	TGTGCCAGCAGGCCGCAGGGTTCCTATTTAATGAAGCAGTACTTC	TRBV27	NA	TRBJ2-7	many
CASSLWGGNQPQHF	TGTGCCAGCAGTTTATGGGGGGGGAATCAGCCCCAGCATTTT	TRBV28	NA	TRBJ1-5	many
CASSLGPAMNTGELFF	TGTGCCAGCAGCTTGGGTCCAGCGATGAACACCGGGGAGCTGTTTTTT	TRBV5-4	NA	TRBJ2-2	NA
CASSEWAPSGPYEQYF	TGTGCCAGCAGTGAATGGGCCCCCTCGGGGCCCTACGAGCAGTACTTC	TRBV6-1	NA	TRBJ2-7	few
CASAPSTSGTSGRSAYEQYF	TGTGCCAGCGCCCCGTCAACTTCAGGGACTAGCGGGAGGAGCGCCTACGAGCAGTACTTC	TRBV28	TRBD2	TRBJ2-7	many
CASSLTGPLNEQYF	TGTGCCAGCAGTTTAACAGGCCCTTTAAACGAGCAGTACTTC	TRBV28	NA	TRBJ2-7	many
CASSMGGGGNQPQHF	TGTGCCAGCAGTATGGGGGGTGGGGGCAATCAGCCCCAGCATTTT	TRBV6-1	NA	TRBJ1-5	many
CASSAGTGRHGYTF	TGTGCCAGCAGTGCCGGGACAGGGAGGCATGGCTACACCTTC	TRBV7-9	TRBD1	TRBJ1-2	NA
CASNSWGRENGYTF	TGTGCCAGCAACTCATGGGGCAGGGAAAATGGCTACACCTTC	TRBV6-1	NA	TRBJ1-2	many
CASSGTGERDGYTF	TGTGCCAGCAGTGGGACAGGCGAACGGGATGGCTACACCTTC	TRBV2	TRBD1	TRBJ1-2	few
CASSLGARNEQFF	TGTGCCAGCAGCTTAGGAGCCCGGAATGAGCAGTTCTTC	TRBV7-2	NA	TRBJ2-1	many
CASSIEWTGLNYGYTF	TGTGCCAGCAGTATTGAATGGACAGGGTTAAACTATGGCTACACCTTC	TRBV6-1	TRBD1	TRBJ1-2	many
CSAPTGLSGTAKNIQYF	TGCAGTGCCCCCACCGGACTAAGCGGGACTGCCAAAAACATTCAGTACTTC	TRBV20-1	TRBD2	TRBJ2-4	NA
CASSLPARGSTDTQYF	TGTGCCAGCAGTTTACCGGCCAGGGGGTCAACAGATACGCAGTATTTT	TRBV28	TRBD1	TRBJ2-3	many
CASSLQGAREQFF	TGTGCCAGCAGCTTACAGGGGGCAAGGGAGCAGTTCTTC	TRBV7-6	TRBD1	TRBJ2-1	few